These T cell receptor beta chains were read from a single sample in a study of identical twins. TCRdb independently ran MiXCR on the 5' RACE reads; one entry per CDR3 protein. In the table there are about 660,000 distinct CDR3 sequences, 8.6% of which are singletons. Another study also made use of these data, one on yellow fever vaccine responses in identical twins.

Sequences were obtained from PBMCs. The receptors here all came from a woman under 30 in good health. Both conserved end residues are part of each CDR3. D genes are given only for firm matches. The size of a clone is reported for some rows only, either as once, few or many, or as a class for expanded clones.

j_call: TRBJ2-7; v_call: TRBV27; d_call: NA; clone_size: few; cdr3_aa: CASRPGLRGEQYF; cdr3_nt: TGTGCCAGCAGGCCAGGACTCCGTGGCGAGCAGTACTTC
j_call: TRBJ2-5; v_call: TRBV20-1; d_call: TRBD1; clone_size: NA; cdr3_aa: CSARDSQGARETQYF; cdr3_nt: TGCAGTGCTAGAGATTCGCAGGGGGCGCGGGAGACCCAGTACTTC
j_call: TRBJ2-3; v_call: TRBV7-2; d_call: TRBD1; clone_size: many; cdr3_aa: CASSGDRDTQYF; cdr3_nt: TGTGCCAGCAGCGGGGACAGAGATACGCAGTATTTT
j_call: TRBJ1-1; v_call: TRBV7-3; d_call: TRBD1; clone_size: many; cdr3_aa: CASSLSPGGTEAFF; cdr3_nt: TGTGCCAGCAGCTTATCACCAGGGGGGACTGAAGCTTTCTTT
j_call: TRBJ1-5; v_call: TRBV7-9; d_call: NA; clone_size: many; cdr3_aa: CASSRDSNQPQHF; cdr3_nt: TGTGCCAGCAGTAGGGACAGCAATCAGCCCCAGCATTTT
j_call: TRBJ2-3; v_call: TRBV4-2; d_call: NA; clone_size: few; cdr3_aa: CASSQEGTPTRSYTDTQYF; cdr3_nt: TGTGCCAGCAGCCAAGAAGGGACTCCGACTCGAAGTTACACAGATACGCAGTATTTT
j_call: TRBJ2-3; v_call: TRBV5-5; d_call: NA; clone_size: NA; cdr3_aa: CASSLSGFGGVTDTQYF; cdr3_nt: TGTGCCAGCAGCTTGTCGGGGTTCGGAGGGGTCACAGATACGCAGTATTTT
j_call: TRBJ1-1; v_call: TRBV5-1; d_call: TRBD1; clone_size: few; cdr3_aa: CASSYWTGGFTEAFF; cdr3_nt: TGCGCCAGCAGCTACTGGACAGGGGGTTTCACTGAAGCTTTCTTT
j_call: TRBJ2-3; v_call: TRBV20-1; d_call: NA; clone_size: NA; cdr3_aa: CSASPPGVTSTDTQYF; cdr3_nt: TGCAGTGCTAGCCCCCCTGGGGTGACCAGCACAGATACGCAGTATTTT
j_call: TRBJ2-4; v_call: TRBV7-2; d_call: TRBD2; clone_size: many; cdr3_aa: CASSKRTSGSVTIQYF; cdr3_nt: TGTGCCAGCAGCAAACGGACTAGCGGGAGTGTCACCATTCAGTACTTC
j_call: TRBJ2-7; v_call: TRBV7-9; d_call: NA; clone_size: many; cdr3_aa: CASSHEPDYEQYF; cdr3_nt: TGTGCCAGCAGCCATGAACCGGACTACGAGCAGTACTTC